This T cell receptor beta chain was recovered during a study of blood T cell repertoires in COVID-19. Overall study context: Both acute and convalescent COVID-19 samples were obtained from the United States, Italy and Spain. T cells, B-cell-depleted T cells, or PBMCs supplied cDNA or gDNA.

Per germline, CDR1 SGHRS and CDR2 YFSETQ. The CDR3 has 16 amino acids. With 4 bases clipped from V and 0 bases from J, the junction kept 9 bases outside the gene matches. As processed by the authors: The assay estimated nucleated cells by amplifying reference gene primers. Sequencing was performed with immunoSEQ multiplex PCR; in TCRdb, only in-frame clones are kept and a portion is missing. V, J and clone size reflect that table, while D and trimming were determined from the DNA. The sample consists of under 200,000 clones, around four fifths of them appearing once. Seattle's enrolled individuals joined amid active infection and were then monitored longitudinally.

The clonotype originates from a man aged 55-75 years with COVID-19, enrolled during active disease. The sequencing sample was made of peripheral blood. The genes are TRBV5-1 and TRBJ1-2; the match to TRBD1 covers 7 bases. CDR3 sequence (DNA): TGCGCCAGCAGCCCAGGAGGGACAGCGCCTAACTATGGCTACACCTTC. Translated: CASSPGGTAPNYGYTF.